The 21 T cell receptor beta chains in this list originate from one sample, sequenced in a study of blood T cells in healthy people across ages. Primers used in a second PCR of about 7 to 11 cycles were a sample-barcoded 5' primer and a J-beta primer mix. MiXCR was run by TCRdb on the 5' RACE reads, yielding one entry per CDR3 protein. Of 1.6 million or so distinct CDR3 sequences in the sample, around 36% were seen once. The sequencing input was blood. These receptors all stem from a woman aged 30 to 39 in good health.

A few counts support this clonotype. The chain recombines TRBV25-1 with TRBJ1-5; D perhaps matches TRBD1 (5 bases). Germline CDR1 is MGHDK and CDR2 is SYGVNS. The CDR3 totals 15 residues. Trimming took 4 bases from V and 5 from J, leaving 15 bases between them. CDR3 sequence reads: CASSAGTAGYQPQHF. The CDR3 coding sequence is TGTGCCAGCAGTGCCGGGACGGCGGGATATCAGCCCCAGCATTTT.

The chain employs TRBV3-1 and TRBJ1-4; 7 bases align to TRBD1. CDR1 LGHDT and CDR2 YNNKEL come from the germline V gene (reference sequence). The CDR3 is made up of 15 amino acids. J was trimmed by 8 bases and V by 0 bases; bases with no gene match: 6. The CDR3 coding sequence is TGTGCCAGCAGCCAAGACTCAGGGGGTAACGAAAAACTGTTTTTT. Its protein is CASSQDSGGNEKLFF. Together with reference TRBV3-1 and TRBJ1-4, the CDR3 gives the full variable domain: DTAVSQTPKYLVTQMGNDKSIKCEQNLGHDTMYWYKQDSKKFLKIMFSYNNKELIINETVPNRFSPKSPDKAHLNLHINSLELGDSAVYFCASSQDSGGNEKLFFGSGTQLSVL.

The chain joins TRBV4-1 to TRBJ2-2, with TRBD1 as a possible D gene (5 bases). From germline, CDR1 is MGHRA and CDR2 YSYEKL. The CDR3 contains 13 residues. The V gene lost 7 bases and the J gene lost 2 bases, with 8 bases spanning the gap. The CDR3, as DNA: TGCGCCAGCAAGCAGGGCAACACCGGGGAGCTGTTTTTT. Amino acids: CASKQGNTGELFF.

This clonotype has just a few counts. The rearrangement uses TRBV9 and TRBJ2-7; possibly TRBD2 for D (7 bases). Germline CDR1 and CDR2: SGDLS and YYNGEE. Trimming left V 0 bases short and J 5 bases short, with 15 bases between. This CDR3 region has 15 residues. The CDR3 loop reads CASSVGGRGAHEQYF. CDR3 DNA: TGTGCCAGCAGCGTAGGGGGCCGGGGGGCCCACGAGCAGTACTTC.

This clonotype was counted between two and nine times. This rearrangement joins TRBV18 to TRBJ2-3, with unresolved D. This CDR3 spans 14 amino acids. Per the germline V gene, CDR1 is KGHSH and CDR2 is LQKENI. V was cut by 3 bases and J by 2 bases, with 9 bases left in between. The CDR3 DNA is TGTGCCAGCTCACCTGAGCAACACACAGATACGCAGTATTTT. Protein: CASSPEQHTDTQYF.

This clonotype was seen only once. A read error may be the cause here, since a much bigger clone is one base away. This chain uses TRBV12-3 or TRBV12-4 with TRBJ2-7, with 11 nucleotides matching TRBD2. This CDR3 is built from 14 residues. The CDR3 is CASSPTSGIYERYF. The CDR3 DNA reads TGTGCCAGCAGTCCGACTAGCGGGATCTACGAGCGGTACTTC.

The gene calls are TRBV20-1 and TRBJ2-7; 8 nucleotides align to TRBD1. This CDR3 has 14 amino acids. The germline gives CDR1 DFQATT, CDR2 SNEGSKA (reference sequence). Trimming took 3 bases from V and 7 from J; bases not matched to a gene: 11. Here the CDR3 DNA reads TGCAGTGCTAGCTTCCGGGACAGGTTTCTTGAGCAGTACTTC. Translating gives CSASFRDRFLEQYF.

In this sample, this clonotype turned up a few times. The J gene is TRBJ2-1, the V gene TRBV29-1; D is perhaps TRBD1 or TRBD2 (6 bases each). This CDR3 is 17 amino acids long. The germline V and J ends were trimmed by 7 bases and 8 bases, with 30 bases remaining between them. Germline V lookup: CDR1 SQVTM, CDR2 ANQGSEA. The CDR3 DNA reads TGCAGCGCCGAGGGGGGAGCTAACGTTCGTGTGATGGATGAGCAGTTCTTC. As protein: CSAEGGANVRVMDEQFF.

The chain combines TRBV27 with TRBJ1-1, with 7 bases matching TRBD1. J was trimmed by 2 bases and V by 4 bases; bases with no gene match: 7. Per germline, CDR1 MNHEY and CDR2 SMNVEV (reference sequence). This CDR3 spans 15 amino acids. This chain's CDR3 is CASSYSWTGNTEAFF. Written as DNA, the CDR3 is TGTGCCAGCAGTTATTCATGGACAGGAAACACTGAAGCTTTCTTT.

The chain has TRBV7-9 and TRBJ2-5; the match to TRBD2 covers 12 bases. CDR3 length: 15 residues. Germline V lookup: CDR1 SEHNR, CDR2 FQNEAQ (reference sequence). The junction had 5 bases not matched to a gene; V was cut back by 3 bases and J by 6 bases. In DNA, the CDR3 is TGTGCCAGCAGCTTGCTAGCGGGGGGGATTCAGACCCAGTACTTC. This encodes CASSLLAGGIQTQYF. Drawing the rest from reference TRBV7-9 and TRBJ2-5, the complete variable domain is DTGVSQNPRHKITKRGQNVTFRCDPISEHNRLYWYRQTLGQGPEFLTYFQNEAQLEKSRLLSDRFSAERPKGSFSTLEIQRTEQGDSAMYLCASSLLAGGIQTQYFGPGTRLLVL.

This CDR3 reads CASSSRTANYNEQFF. DNA of the CDR3: TGTGCCAGCAGCTCAAGGACAGCTAATTACAATGAGCAGTTCTTC. The gene calls are TRBV7-8 and TRBJ2-1, with a tentative D call TRBD1 (6 bases). Germline V lookup: CDR1 SGHVS, CDR2 FQNEAQ. V was cut by 4 bases and J by 4 bases, with 14 bases left in between. There are 15 residues in the CDR3.

Only a few counts were recorded for this clonotype. V usage is TRBV10-3 and J usage is TRBJ2-1; no firm D call. V dropped 4 bases and J dropped 7 bases, with 8 bases sitting between them. The CDR3 totals 12 residues. The germline gives CDR1 ENHRY, CDR2 SYGVKD. The CDR3 loop is CAISGMANEQFF. CDR3 coding DNA: TGTGCCATCAGTGGGATGGCTAATGAGCAGTTCTTC.

The rearrangement uses TRBV20-1 and TRBJ2-2; 9 bases align to TRBD1. Germline V gives CDR1 DFQATT, CDR2 SNEGSKA (reference sequence). The CDR3 loop spans 15 amino acids. The V segment lost 3 bases and the J segment 4 bases; nucleotides outside the gene matches: 6. CDR3 region: CSARAQGASTGELFF. CDR3 bases: TGCAGTGCTAGGGCACAGGGGGCGAGCACCGGGGAGCTGTTTTTT.

This clonotype appeared a few times. V gene TRBV5-1 combines with J gene TRBJ2-3; D perhaps matches TRBD1 (6 bases). This CDR3 has 14 residues. The germline V and J ends were trimmed by 4 bases and 6 bases, with 15 bases remaining between them. The germline V gene encodes CDR1 SGHRS and CDR2 YFSETQ. CDR3: CASSPGQQADTQYF. The CDR3 DNA reads TGCGCCAGCAGCCCCGGACAGCAGGCCGATACGCAGTATTTT.

This chain connects TRBV24-1 to TRBJ2-2; D gene ambiguous. The CDR3 sequence is 16 residues long. V lost 5 bases, J lost 4 bases, and 16 bases lay in between. From germline, CDR1 is KGHDR and CDR2 SFDVKD. This CDR3 reads CATSGTRHIPTGELFF. CDR3 in DNA: TGTGCCACCAGTGGAACGAGACACATTCCCACCGGGGAGCTGTTTTTT.

DNA for the CDR3: TGTGCCAGCAGCAGGAGGGGAGCGGCGAGCACAGATACGCAGTATTTT. Translation: CASSRRGAASTDTQYF. V and J are TRBV6-1 and TRBJ2-3, with D possibly being TRBD2 (6 bases). The ends were cut back, 6 bases at V and 0 bases at J, with 16 bases in the middle. This CDR3 is 16 amino acids long. Germline assignment: CDR1 MNHNS and CDR2 SASEGT.

The rearrangement links TRBV7-6 to TRBJ1-6; no clear D. The germline V gene has CDR1 SGHVS and CDR2 FNYEAQ. V was trimmed by 4 bases and J by 8 bases, leaving 15 bases between them. The CDR3 consists of 15 residues. The CDR3: CASSSGLLTDSPLHF. Here the CDR3 DNA reads TGTGCCAGCAGCTCGGGCCTCCTAACCGATTCACCCCTCCACTTT.

This sequence joins TRBV4-1 and TRBJ1-2; no clear D gene. The V gene lost 7 bases and the J gene lost 8 bases, with 11 bases spanning the gap. The length of the CDR3 is 11 residues. Germline assignment: CDR1 MGHRA and CDR2 YSYEKL. CDR3: CASTDIGGYTF. Written as DNA, the CDR3 is TGCGCCAGCACCGATATTGGGGGCTACACCTTC.

The chain uses TRBV2 and TRBJ2-7; the match to TRBD2 covers 9 bases. From germline, CDR1 is SNHLY and CDR2 FYNNEI. With V trimmed by 6 bases and J by 3 bases, 12 bases remained unmatched. The CDR3 covers 16 residues. CDR3 in DNA: TGTGCCAGCAGAACCCCCCTAGCGGGGCTACGCTACGAGCAGTACTTC. Translation: CASRTPLAGLRYEQYF.

The V call is TRBV11-2, the J call TRBJ2-7; 8 bases line up with TRBD2. This CDR3 spans 14 amino acids. Trimming cost V 5 bases and J 0 bases; bases outside gene matches: 3. Per germline, CDR1 SGHAT and CDR2 FQNNGV. Written as DNA, the CDR3 is TGTGCCAGCAGCCCGGGGGGGCACTCCTACGAGCAGTACTTC. Translated: CASSPGGHSYEQYF.

With regard to this clonotype: The junction departs from the called germline gene at one end, perhaps through a read error. V usage is TRBV7-9 and J usage is TRBJ2-5; 7 bases map to TRBD2. The germline V gene has CDR1 SEHNR and CDR2 FQNEAQ (reference sequence). This CDR3 has 14 residues. CDR3 sequence (DNA): TGTGCCAGCAGCTTGGGAGGGAACCAAGAGGCCCAGTACTTC. Encoded protein: CASSLGGNQEAQYF.